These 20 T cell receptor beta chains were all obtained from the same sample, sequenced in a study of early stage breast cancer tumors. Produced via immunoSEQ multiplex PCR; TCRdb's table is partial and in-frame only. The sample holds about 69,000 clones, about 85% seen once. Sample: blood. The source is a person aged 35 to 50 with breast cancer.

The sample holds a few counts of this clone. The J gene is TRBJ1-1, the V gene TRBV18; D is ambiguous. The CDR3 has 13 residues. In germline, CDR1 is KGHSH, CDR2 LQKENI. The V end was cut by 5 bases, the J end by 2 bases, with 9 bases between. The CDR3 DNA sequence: TGTGCCAGCTCAGGCAGGAGTAACACTGAAGCTTTCTTT. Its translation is CASSGRSNTEAFF.

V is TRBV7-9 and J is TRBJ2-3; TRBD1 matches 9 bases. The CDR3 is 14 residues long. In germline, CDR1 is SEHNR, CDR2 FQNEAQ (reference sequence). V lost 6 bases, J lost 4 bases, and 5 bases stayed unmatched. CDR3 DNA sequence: TGTGCCAGCAGGCCGACAGGGGGTCCAGATACGCAGTATTTT. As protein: CASRPTGGPDTQYF.

Here the CDR3 reads CASSSQGYTEAFF. The CDR3 bases are TGTGCCAGCAGTTCACAGGGTTACACTGAAGCTTTCTTT. The chain combines TRBV6-1 with TRBJ1-1; D might be TRBD1 (6 bases). The CDR3 extends over 13 amino acids. V was pared by 5 bases and J by 3 bases, with 10 bases between. Germline V gene data show CDR1 as MNHNS and CDR2 as SASEGT.

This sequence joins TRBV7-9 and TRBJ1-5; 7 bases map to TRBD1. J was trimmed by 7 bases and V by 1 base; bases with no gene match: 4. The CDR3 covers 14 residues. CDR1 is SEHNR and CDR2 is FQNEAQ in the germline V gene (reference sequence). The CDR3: CASSLEGGWQPQHF. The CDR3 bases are TGTGCCAGCAGCTTAGAAGGGGGCTGGCAGCCCCAGCATTTT.

DNA of the CDR3: TGTGCCTGGAGTGTACCAGGTGGGGGCTACTATGGCTACACCTTC. It encodes CAWSVPGGGYYGYTF. This chain uses TRBV30 with TRBJ1-2, with a weak D call TRBD1 (6 bases). V shed 0 bases and J shed 3 bases, with 14 bases lying between them. The CDR3 length is 15 residues. Germline values: CDR1 GTSNPN, CDR2 SVGIG (reference sequence).

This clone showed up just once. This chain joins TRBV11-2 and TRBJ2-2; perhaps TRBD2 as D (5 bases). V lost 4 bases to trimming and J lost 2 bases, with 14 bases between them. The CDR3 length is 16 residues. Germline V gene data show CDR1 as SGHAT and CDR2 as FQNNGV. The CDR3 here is CASSSTGKQNTGELFF. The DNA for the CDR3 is TGTGCCAGCAGCTCAACCGGGAAACAAAACACCGGGGAGCTGTTTTTT.

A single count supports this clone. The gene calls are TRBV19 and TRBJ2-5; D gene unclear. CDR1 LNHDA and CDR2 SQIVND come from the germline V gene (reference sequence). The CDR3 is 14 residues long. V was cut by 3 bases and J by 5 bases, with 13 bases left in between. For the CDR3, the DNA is TGTGCCAGTAGTATTGGTACCGTCGGGGAGACCCAGTACTTC. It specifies CASSIGTVGETQYF.

This chain's CDR3 is CASSVSGGSYNEQFF. DNA for the CDR3: TGTGCCAGCAGCGTCAGCGGGGGCTCCTACAATGAGCAGTTCTTC. The chain joins TRBV9 to TRBJ2-1; 8 positions match TRBD2. Germline V gene data show CDR1 as SGDLS and CDR2 as YYNGEE. The CDR3 has 15 residues. J lost 0 bases, V lost 2 bases, and 1 base had no gene match.

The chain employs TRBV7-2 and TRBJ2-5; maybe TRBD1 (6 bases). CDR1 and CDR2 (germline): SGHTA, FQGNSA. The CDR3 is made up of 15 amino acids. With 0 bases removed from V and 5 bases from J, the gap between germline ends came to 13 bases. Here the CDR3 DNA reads TGTGCCAGCAGCTTAGCCCCAGGGGTCTGGGAGACCCAGTACTTC. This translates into CASSLAPGVWETQYF.

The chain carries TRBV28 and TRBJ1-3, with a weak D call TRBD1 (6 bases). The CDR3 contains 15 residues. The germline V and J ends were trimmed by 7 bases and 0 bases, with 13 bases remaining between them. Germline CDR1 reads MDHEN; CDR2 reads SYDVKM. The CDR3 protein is CASKPDRISGNTIYF. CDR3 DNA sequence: TGTGCCAGCAAACCAGACAGGATCTCTGGAAACACCATATATTTT.

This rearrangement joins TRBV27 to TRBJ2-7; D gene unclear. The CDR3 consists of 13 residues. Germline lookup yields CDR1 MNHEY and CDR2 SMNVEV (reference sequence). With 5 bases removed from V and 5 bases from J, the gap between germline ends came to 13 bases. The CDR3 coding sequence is TGTGCCAGCAGTAGTCCCCCCAGCGACGAGCAGTACTTC. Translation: CASSSPPSDEQYF.

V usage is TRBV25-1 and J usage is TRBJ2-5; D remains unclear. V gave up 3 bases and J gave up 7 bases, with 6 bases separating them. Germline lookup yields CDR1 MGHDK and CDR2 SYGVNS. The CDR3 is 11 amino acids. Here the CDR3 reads CASSDIGTQYF. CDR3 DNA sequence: TGTGCCAGCAGTGATATAGGGACCCAGTACTTC.

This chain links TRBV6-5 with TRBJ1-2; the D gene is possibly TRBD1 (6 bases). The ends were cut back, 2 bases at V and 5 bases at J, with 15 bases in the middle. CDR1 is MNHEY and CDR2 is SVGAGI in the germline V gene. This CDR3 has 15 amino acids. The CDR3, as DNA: TGTGCCAGCAGTTACGACGGAGGGGGAGGATATGGCTACACCTTC. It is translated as CASSYDGGGGYGYTF.

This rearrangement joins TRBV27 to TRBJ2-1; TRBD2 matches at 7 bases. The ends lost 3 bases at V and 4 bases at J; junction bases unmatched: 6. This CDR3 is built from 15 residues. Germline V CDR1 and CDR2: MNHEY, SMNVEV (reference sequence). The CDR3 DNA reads TGTGCCAGCAGTTTTAGAGGGGAGGGGTACAATGAGCAGTTCTTC. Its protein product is CASSFRGEGYNEQFF.

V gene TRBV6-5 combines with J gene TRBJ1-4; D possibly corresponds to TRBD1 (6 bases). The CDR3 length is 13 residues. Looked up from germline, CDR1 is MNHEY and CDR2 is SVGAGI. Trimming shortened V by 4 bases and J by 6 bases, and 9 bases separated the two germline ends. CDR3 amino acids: CASSFTGYEKLFF. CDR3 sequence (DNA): TGTGCCAGCAGTTTTACAGGGTATGAAAAACTGTTTTTT.

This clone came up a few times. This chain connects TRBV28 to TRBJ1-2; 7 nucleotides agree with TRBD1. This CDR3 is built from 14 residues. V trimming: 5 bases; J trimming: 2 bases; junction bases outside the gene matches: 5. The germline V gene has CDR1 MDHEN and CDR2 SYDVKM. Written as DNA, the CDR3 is TGTGCCAGCAGTCCGGGACAGACAAACTATGGCTACACCTTC. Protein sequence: CASSPGQTNYGYTF.

The CDR3 here is CASSLVSGGGGKETQYF. CDR3 bases: TGTGCCAGCAGTTTGGTGTCCGGGGGCGGGGGCAAAGAGACCCAGTACTTC. This rearrangement joins TRBV28 to TRBJ2-5; D perhaps matches TRBD2 (7 bases). Trimming stripped 3 bases from V and 3 bases from J, with 20 bases between. The CDR3 totals 17 residues. Germline CDR1 is MDHEN and CDR2 is SYDVKM.

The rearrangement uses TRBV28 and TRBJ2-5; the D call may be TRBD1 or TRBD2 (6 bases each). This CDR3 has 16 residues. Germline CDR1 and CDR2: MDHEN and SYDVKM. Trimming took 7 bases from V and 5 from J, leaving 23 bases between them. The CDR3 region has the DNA TGTGCCAGCACCACGGAAGTAGCGGACAGAGGGGAGACCCAGTACTTC. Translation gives CASTTEVADRGETQYF.

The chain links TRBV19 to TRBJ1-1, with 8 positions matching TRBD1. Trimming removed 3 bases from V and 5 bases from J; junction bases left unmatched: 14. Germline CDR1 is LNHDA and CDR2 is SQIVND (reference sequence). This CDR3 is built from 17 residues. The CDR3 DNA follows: TGTGCCAGTAGTATTCAGCCAGGGGGCAGGGGGGGGACTGAAGCTTTCTTT. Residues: CASSIQPGGRGGTEAFF.

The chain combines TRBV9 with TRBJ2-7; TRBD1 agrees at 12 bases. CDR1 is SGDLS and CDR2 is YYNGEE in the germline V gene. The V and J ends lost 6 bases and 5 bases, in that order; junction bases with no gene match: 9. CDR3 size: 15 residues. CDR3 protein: CASTPSGTGGDEQYF. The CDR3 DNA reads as TGTGCCAGCACCCCCTCCGGGACAGGGGGCGACGAGCAGTACTTC.